Included here is one TCR beta chain sequence, with context. It lacks a known antigen. Base quality data are lacking; no much larger clone is found one base away. The intended sense of this specimen's treatment or condition label: roughly 18 received Ad26.COV2.S at low or high dose, single or two shots; roughly five received placebo; per-sample allocation not given. Repertoires of vaccine and placebo recipients were sequenced from samples taken on day 63 after the first injection. In Cohort 1b, roughly 26 adults aged 18-55 years were enrolled at a single site in Boston, USA, between 29 July and 7 August 2020. As a vaccine, Ad26.COV2.S was a replication-incompetent adenovirus type 26 vector that expressed a prefusion-stabilized SARS-CoV-2 spike protein derived from the original Wuhan strain. V and J are truncated by 1 base and 3 bases respectively, leaving an intervening sequence of 6 bases. Reading the germline V gene gives CDR1 MNHNS and CDR2 SASEGT. From cysteine to phenylalanine, the CDR3 is 13 amino acids long. Only CDR3 DNA remains: 39 bases, in frame from the first base.

These data originate in a study of Ad26.COV2.S vaccination and SARS-CoV-2 variants (dated by TCRdb to the early 2020s). Background on the whole study: Vaccine-arm donors were drawn from COV1001, a multicentre, randomized, double-blind, placebo-controlled phase I-IIa trial of Ad26.COV2.S in healthy adults. Ad26.COV2.S was administered intramuscularly at a dose of 5x10^10 or 1x10^11 viral particles, either as one shot or as two shots given 56 days apart. Sequencing of the TCRbeta repertoire served to evaluate the specificity and breadth of SARS-CoV-2-reactive T cell receptors following Ad26.COV2.S vaccination. A total of approximately 32 samples were included in the TCR-sequenced set, comprising roughly 20 Ad26.COV2.S vaccine recipients, 5 placebo recipients and 8 SARS-CoV-2 convalescent individuals. Participants in the trial were split at random into five groups of five each, receiving low-dose or high-dose Ad26.COV2.S once or twice, or else placebo on both occasions. Investigators remained blinded to trial group allocation during experiments and outcome assessment. Broad study findings and their caveats: Compared with placebo recipients, Ad26.COV2.S recipients showed higher spike-specific TCR breadth (P = 0.0014). The study was not powered to compare responses between vaccine doses or regimens. Vaccine and placebo recipients had comparable non-spike TCR breadth, which fits with the vaccine containing only spike. After vaccination, spike-specific CD8+ and CD4+ T cell responses were reported to show substantial breadth. The authors noted that total T cell responses may have been underestimated by the TCR breadth and depth analyses.

The immunoSEQ Assay was used to sequence TCRbeta CDR3 regions. After extraction, genomic DNA underwent amplification by bias-controlled multiplex PCR, followed by high-throughput sequencing. Under the source paper's analysis protocol: To quantify the absolute abundance of every unique TCRbeta CDR3 region, sequences were collapsed and filtered. T cell fraction was estimated by normalization of TCRbeta template counts to usable DNA, with usable DNA being measured through amplification of reference genes present in all nucleated cells. Repertoire TCRs were annotated as SARS-CoV-2-specific when V gene, CDR3 amino acid sequence and J gene were exactly matched to a known reactive TCR set. The reference SARS-CoV-2 TCR set came from MIRA and was filtered for enrichment in COVID-19-positive ImmuneCODE repertoires, removing public or cross-reactive TCRs. Drawing on the MIRA antigens, annotated TCRs were analysed further at the level of specific ORF or position within ORF. Breadth was defined as the number of annotated unique rearrangements divided by the total number of unique productive rearrangements, and depth was defined as the summed frequency of the annotated unique rearrangements. Group comparisons of TCR breadth used two-sided Wilcoxon rank-sum tests. This is the immuneACCESS table as TCRdb keeps it, with only in-frame sequences that have V and J called. A part of the clones is gone; compared with another copy, unresolved V genes explain less than half, and the rest is unexplained. Clone size and the V and J calls come from that table; the DNA yielded D and trimming. The sample table records about 320,000 clones; 86% of these occur just once. The biggest ten clones account for more than 1.5% of the sample.

The sample in question was peripheral blood, obtained in a trial of Ad26.COV2.S vaccine versus placebo. The V gene is TRBV6-1 and the J gene is TRBJ1-1; a weak D assignment points to TRBD1 (5 bases agree). The clonotype originates from a person aged 18-60 years who received the Ad26.COV2.S COVID-19 vaccine or a placebo. The CDR3 has the sequence CASSEGTHTEAFF. Here is the DNA: TGTGCCAGCAGTGAAGGGACACACACTGAAGCTTTCTTT.